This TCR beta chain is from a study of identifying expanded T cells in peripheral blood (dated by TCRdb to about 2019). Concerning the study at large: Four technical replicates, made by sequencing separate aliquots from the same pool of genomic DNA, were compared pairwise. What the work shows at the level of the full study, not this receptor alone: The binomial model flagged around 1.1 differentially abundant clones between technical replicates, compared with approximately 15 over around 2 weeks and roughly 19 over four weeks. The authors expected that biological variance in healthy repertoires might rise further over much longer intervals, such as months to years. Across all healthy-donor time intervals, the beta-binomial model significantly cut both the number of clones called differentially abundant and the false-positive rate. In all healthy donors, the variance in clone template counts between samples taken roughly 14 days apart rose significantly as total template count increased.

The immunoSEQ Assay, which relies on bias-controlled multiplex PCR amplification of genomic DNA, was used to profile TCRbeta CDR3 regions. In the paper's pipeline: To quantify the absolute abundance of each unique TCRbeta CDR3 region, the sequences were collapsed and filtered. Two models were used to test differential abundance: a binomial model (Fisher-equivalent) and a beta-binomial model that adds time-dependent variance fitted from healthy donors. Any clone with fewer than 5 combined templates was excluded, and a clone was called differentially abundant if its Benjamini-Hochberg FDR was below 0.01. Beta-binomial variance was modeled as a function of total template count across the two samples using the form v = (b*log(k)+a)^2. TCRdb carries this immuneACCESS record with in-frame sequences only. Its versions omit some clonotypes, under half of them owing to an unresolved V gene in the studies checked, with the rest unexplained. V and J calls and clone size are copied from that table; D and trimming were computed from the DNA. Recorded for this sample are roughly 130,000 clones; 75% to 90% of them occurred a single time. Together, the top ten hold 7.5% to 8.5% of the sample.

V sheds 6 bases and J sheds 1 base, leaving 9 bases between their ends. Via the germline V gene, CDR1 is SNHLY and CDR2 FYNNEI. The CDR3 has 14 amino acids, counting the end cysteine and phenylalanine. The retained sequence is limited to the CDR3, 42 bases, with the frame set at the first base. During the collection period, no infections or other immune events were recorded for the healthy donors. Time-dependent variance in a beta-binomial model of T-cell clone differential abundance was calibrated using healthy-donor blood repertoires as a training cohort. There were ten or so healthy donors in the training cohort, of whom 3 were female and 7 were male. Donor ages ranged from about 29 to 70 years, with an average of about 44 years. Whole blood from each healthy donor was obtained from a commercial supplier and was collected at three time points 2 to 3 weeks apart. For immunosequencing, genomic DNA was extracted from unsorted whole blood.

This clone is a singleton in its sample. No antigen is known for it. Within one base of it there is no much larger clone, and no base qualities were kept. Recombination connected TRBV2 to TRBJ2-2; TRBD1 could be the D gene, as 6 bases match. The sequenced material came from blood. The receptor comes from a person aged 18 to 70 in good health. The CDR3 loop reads CASRPGQNTGELFF. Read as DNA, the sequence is TGTGCCAGCAGGCCGGGACAGAACACCGGGGAGCTGTTTTTT.